The clone carrying this T cell receptor beta chain showed up many times. This record belongs to a study of T cells in Graves' hyperthyroidism and ophthalmopathy. Amplification yielded TCR beta CDR3 regions, with RNA transcripts as the source. An initial round of RT-PCR targeting the TCR CDR3 relied on the HTBI primer set. TCRdb re-called the multiplex PCR reads with MiXCR, one entry per CDR3 protein. The data show 370,000 or so distinct CDR3 sequences, about 15% seen once. The sequencing sample was made of blood. The sequence was collected from a woman aged 18-29 years with Graves' hyperthyroidism that later progressed to Graves' ophthalmopathy.

The CDR3 DNA reads as TGCAGTGCTCTACTAGGGGGGGCGCAGAACACTGAAGCTTTCTTT. Encoded protein: CSALLGGAQNTEAFF. The rearrangement links TRBV20-1 to TRBJ1-1; tentative D call: TRBD1 (6 bases). Trimming shortened V by 5 bases and J by 1 base, and 17 bases separated the two germline ends. This CDR3 has 15 amino acids. The germline CDR1 and CDR2 sequences are DFQATT and SNEGSKA (reference sequence).